This paragraph covers one TCR beta chain sequence. Its antigen is as yet unknown. These data belong to a study of beta chain features in type 1 diabetes. The whole isolated RNA underwent reverse transcription, so sequencing captured expressed TCRB transcripts. Roughly 3.6 million reads per sample on average were obtained from naive, central memory and regulatory T cell samples. TCRdb's table, derived via immunoSEQ multiplex PCR, lists solely in-frame clones and lacks some. The table has some 370,000 clones, around a tenth seen once. The ends were cut back, 6 bases at V and 4 bases at J, with 11 bases in the middle. The CDR3 has 13 residues. Germline V CDR1 and CDR2: ENHRY, SYGVKD. Notes on the study in general: Naive, central memory and regulatory TCRB repertoires appeared more similar among patients than healthy donors. The cDNA sequencing approach could over-represent high-TCR-expressing cells. All four CD4+ subsets from Type 1 diabetes patients carried moderately but significantly shorter TCRB CDR3s.

This clonotype was sampled from a man in his thirties or forties with type 1 diabetes. Sequencing was carried out using central memory CD4+ T cells from blood. This sequence joins TRBV10-3 and TRBJ2-3; D may be TRBD1 (5 bases). Here the CDR3 reads CAIRTRGADTQYF. DNA for the CDR3: TGTGCCATCAGAACAAGGGGCGCAGATACGCAGTATTTT.